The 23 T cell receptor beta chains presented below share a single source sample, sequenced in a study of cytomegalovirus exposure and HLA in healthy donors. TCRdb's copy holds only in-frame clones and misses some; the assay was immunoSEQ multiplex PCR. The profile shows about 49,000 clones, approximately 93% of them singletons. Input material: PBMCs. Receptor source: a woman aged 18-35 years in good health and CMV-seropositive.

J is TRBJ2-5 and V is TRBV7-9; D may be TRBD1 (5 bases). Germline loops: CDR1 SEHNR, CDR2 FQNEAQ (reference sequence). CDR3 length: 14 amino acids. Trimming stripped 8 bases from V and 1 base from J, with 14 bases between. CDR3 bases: TGTGCCAGCGGAGTGACAGAAGTCCAAGAGACCCAGTACTTC. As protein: CASGVTEVQETQYF.

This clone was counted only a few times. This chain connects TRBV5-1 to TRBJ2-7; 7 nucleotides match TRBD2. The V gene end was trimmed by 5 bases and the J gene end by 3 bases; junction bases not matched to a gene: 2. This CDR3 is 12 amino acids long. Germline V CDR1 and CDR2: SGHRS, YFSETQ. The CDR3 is CASSGDYYEQYF. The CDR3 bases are TGCGCCAGCAGTGGGGACTACTACGAGCAGTACTTC. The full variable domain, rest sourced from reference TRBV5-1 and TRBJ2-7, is KAGVTQTPRYLIKTRGQQVTLSCSPISGHRSVSWYQQTPGQGLQFLFEYFSETQRNKGNFPGRFSGRQFSNSRSEMNVSTLELGDSALYLCASSGDYYEQYFGPGTRLTVT.

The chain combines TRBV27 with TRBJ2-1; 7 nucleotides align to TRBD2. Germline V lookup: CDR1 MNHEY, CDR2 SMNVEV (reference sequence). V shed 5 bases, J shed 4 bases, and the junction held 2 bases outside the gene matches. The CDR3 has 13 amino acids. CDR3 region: CASSAGVYNEQFF. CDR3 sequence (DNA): TGTGCCAGCAGTGCGGGGGTATACAATGAGCAGTTCTTC.

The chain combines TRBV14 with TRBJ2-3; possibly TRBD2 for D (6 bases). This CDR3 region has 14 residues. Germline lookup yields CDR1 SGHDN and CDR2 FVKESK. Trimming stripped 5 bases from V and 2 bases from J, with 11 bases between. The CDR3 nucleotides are TGTGCCAGCAGCGTCAGGGACTTCACAGATACGCAGTATTTT. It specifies CASSVRDFTDTQYF.

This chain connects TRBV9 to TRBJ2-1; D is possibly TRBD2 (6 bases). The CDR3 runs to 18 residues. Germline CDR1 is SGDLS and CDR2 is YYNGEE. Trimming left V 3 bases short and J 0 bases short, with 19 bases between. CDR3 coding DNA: TGTGCCAGCAGCGCACGGGGGTCTAGAAGCATCTCCTACAATGAGCAGTTCTTC. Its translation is CASSARGSRSISYNEQFF.

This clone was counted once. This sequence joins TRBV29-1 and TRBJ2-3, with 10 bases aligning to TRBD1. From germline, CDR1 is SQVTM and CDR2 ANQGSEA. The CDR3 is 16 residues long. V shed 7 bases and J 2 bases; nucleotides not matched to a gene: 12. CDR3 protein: CSAQGGTGATTDTQYF. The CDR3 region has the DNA TGCAGCGCCCAGGGGGGGACAGGGGCTACCACAGATACGCAGTATTTT.

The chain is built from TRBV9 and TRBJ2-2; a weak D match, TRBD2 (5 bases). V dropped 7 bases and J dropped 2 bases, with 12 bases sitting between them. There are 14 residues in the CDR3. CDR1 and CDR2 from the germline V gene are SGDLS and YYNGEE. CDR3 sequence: CASGSGSNTGELFF. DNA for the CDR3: TGTGCCAGCGGGAGTGGGAGTAACACCGGGGAGCTGTTTTTT.

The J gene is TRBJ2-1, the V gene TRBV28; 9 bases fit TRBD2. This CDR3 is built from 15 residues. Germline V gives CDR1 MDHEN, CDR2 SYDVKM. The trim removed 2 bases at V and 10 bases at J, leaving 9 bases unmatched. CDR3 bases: TGTGCCAGCAGTTTAACCAGCGGGAGGTTTAGGGAGCAGTTCTTC. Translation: CASSLTSGRFREQFF. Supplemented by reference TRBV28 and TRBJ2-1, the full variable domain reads DVKVTQSSRYLVKRTGEKVFLECVQDMDHENMFWYRQDPGLGLRLIYFSYDVKMKEKGDIPEGYSVSREKKERFSLILESASTNQTSMYLCASSLTSGRFREQFFGPGTRLTVL.

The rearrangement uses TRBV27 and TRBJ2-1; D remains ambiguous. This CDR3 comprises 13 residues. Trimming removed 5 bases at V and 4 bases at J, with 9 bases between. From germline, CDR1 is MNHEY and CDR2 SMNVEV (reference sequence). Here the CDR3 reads CASSPSTYNEQFF. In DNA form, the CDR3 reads TGTGCCAGCAGTCCTTCTACGTACAATGAGCAGTTCTTC.

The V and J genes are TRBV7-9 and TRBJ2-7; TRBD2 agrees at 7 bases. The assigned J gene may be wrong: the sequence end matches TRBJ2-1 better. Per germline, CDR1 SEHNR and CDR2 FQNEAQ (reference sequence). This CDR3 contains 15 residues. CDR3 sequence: CASSLTGWGGDEQFF. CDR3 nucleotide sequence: TGTGCCAGCAGCTTAACGGGTTGGGGGGGGGATGAGCAGTTCTTC.

CDR3 region: CASSLAGQPLTDTQYF. The CDR3 DNA follows: TGTGCCAGCAGCTTAGCGGGACAGCCTCTCACAGATACGCAGTATTTT. V usage is TRBV7-9 and J usage is TRBJ2-3, with 7 bases matching TRBD1. Trimming took 0 bases from V and 2 from J; bases not matched to a gene: 5. CDR1 is SEHNR, CDR2 FQNEAQ, per germline (reference sequence). This CDR3 spans 16 amino acids.

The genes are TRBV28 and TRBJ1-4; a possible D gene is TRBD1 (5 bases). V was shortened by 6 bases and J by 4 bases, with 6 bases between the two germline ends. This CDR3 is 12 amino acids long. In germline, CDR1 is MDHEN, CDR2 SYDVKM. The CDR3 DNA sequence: TGTGCCAGCAGCGGGGGTAATGAAAAACTGTTTTTT. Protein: CASSGGNEKLFF.

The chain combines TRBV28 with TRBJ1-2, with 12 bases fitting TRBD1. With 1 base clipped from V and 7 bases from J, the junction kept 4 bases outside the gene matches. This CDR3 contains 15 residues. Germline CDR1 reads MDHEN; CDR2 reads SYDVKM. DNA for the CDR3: TGTGCCAGCAGTTTATCCGGGACAGGGGGCTTTGGCTACACCTTC. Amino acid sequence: CASSLSGTGGFGYTF.

CDR3 protein: CASSTVRGDTEAFF. The CDR3 coding sequence is TGTGCCAGCAGCACGGTCCGGGGAGACACTGAAGCTTTCTTT. The V and J genes are TRBV7-8 and TRBJ1-1; the D is unclear. The CDR3 runs 14 residues. V was clipped by 5 bases and J by 3 bases, with 13 bases between them. Germline values: CDR1 SGHVS, CDR2 FQNEAQ.

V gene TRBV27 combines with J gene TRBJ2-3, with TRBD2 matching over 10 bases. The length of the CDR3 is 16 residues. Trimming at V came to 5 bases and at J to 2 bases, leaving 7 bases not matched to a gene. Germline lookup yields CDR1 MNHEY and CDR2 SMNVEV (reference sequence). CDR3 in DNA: TGTGCCAGCAGTCAGGGACTAGCGCCGATCACAGATACGCAGTATTTT. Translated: CASSQGLAPITDTQYF.

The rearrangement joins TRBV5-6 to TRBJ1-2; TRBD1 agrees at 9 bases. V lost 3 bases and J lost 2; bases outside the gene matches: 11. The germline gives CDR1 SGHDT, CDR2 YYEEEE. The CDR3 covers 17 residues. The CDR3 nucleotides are TGTGCCAGCAGCTCAGAACTAGGGACAGGGAGAAACTATGGCTACACCTTC. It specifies CASSSELGTGRNYGYTF.

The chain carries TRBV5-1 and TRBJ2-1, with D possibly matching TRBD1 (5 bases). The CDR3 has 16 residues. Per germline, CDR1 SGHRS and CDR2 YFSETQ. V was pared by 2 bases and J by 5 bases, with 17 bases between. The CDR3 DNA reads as TGCGCCAGCAGCTTAACGCCAGGGTTAGGTGACAATGAGCAGTTCTTC. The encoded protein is CASSLTPGLGDNEQFF.

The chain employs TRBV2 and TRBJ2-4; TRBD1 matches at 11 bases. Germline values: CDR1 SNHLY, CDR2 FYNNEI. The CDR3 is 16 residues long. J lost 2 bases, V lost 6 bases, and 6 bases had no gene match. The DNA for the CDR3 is TGTGCCAGCAGCCCCGGGACAGGGGGAACCAAAAACATTCAGTACTTC. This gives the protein CASSPGTGGTKNIQYF.

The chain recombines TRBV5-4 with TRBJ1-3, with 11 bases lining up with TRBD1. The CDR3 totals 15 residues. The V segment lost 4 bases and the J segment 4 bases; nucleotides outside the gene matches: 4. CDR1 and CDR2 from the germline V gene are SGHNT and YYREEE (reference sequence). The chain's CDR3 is CASSQGQGGGNTIYF. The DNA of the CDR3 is TGTGCCAGCAGCCAGGGACAGGGGGGCGGAAACACCATATATTTT.

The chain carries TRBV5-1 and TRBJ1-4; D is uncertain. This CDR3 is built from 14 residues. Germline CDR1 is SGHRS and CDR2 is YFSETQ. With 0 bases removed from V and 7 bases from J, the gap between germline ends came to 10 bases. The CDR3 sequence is CASSLEGGSEKLFF. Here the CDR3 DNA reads TGCGCCAGCAGCTTGGAAGGAGGGAGTGAAAAACTGTTTTTT.

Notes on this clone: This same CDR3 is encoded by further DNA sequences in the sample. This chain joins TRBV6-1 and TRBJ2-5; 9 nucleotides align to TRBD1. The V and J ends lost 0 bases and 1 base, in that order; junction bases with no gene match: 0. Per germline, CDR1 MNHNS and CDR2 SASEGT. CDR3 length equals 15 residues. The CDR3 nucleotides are TGTGCCAGCAGTGAAGCGACAGGGGGCCAAGAGACCCAGTACTTC. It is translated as CASSEATGGQETQYF.

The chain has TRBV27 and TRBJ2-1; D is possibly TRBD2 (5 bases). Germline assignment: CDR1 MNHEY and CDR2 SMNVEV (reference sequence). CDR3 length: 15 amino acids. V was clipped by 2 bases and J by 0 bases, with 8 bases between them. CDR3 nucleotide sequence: TGTGCCAGCAGTTTAAGCGGCAGCTCCTACAATGAGCAGTTCTTC. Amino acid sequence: CASSLSGSSYNEQFF.

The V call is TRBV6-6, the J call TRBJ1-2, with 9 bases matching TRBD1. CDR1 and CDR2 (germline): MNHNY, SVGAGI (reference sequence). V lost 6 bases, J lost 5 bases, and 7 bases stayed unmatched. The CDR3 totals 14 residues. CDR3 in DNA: TGTGCCAGCAGGGACAGGGGCGAGGGTTATGGCTACACCTTC. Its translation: CASRDRGEGYGYTF.